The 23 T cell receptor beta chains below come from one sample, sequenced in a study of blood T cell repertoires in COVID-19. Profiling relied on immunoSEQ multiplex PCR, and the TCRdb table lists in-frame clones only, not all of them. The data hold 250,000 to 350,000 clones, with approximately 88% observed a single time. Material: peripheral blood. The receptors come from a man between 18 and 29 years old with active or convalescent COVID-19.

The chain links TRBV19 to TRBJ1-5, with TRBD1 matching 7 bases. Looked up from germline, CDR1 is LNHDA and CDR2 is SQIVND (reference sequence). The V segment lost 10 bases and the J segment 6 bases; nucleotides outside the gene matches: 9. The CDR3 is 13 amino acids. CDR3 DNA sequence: TGTGCCACAAACAGGGGTGACGGTCAGCCCCAGCATTTT. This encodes CATNRGDGQPQHF.

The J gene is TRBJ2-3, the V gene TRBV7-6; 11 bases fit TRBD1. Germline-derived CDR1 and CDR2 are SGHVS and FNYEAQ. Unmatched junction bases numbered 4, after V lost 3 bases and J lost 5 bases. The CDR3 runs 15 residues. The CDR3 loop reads CASSLRTGGLDTQYF. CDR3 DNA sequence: TGTGCCAGCAGCTTGAGGACAGGGGGCCTAGATACGCAGTATTTT.

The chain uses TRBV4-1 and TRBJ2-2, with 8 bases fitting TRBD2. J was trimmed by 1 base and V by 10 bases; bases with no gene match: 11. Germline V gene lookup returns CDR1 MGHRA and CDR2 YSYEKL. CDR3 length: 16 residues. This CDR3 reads CATRGLAGGNTGELFF. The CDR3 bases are TGCGCCACCAGGGGCCTGGCGGGGGGGAACACCGGGGAGCTGTTTTTT.

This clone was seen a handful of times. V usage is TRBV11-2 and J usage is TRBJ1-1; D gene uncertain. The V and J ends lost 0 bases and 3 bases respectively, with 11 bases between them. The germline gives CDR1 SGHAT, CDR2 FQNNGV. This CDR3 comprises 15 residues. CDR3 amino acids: CASSLEAGLYTEAFF. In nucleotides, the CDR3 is TGTGCCAGCAGCTTAGAGGCAGGCCTTTACACTGAAGCTTTCTTT.

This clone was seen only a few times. CDR3 DNA sequence: TGTGCCAGCAGTTACTCCCCCGACAGGGTAGCTCAGCCCCAGCATTTT. It is translated as CASSYSPDRVAQPQHF. The chain uses TRBV6-2 or TRBV6-3 and TRBJ1-5; TRBD1 matches at 7 bases. Per the germline V gene, CDR1 is MNHEY and CDR2 is SVGEGT. J lost 6 bases, V lost 0 bases, and 8 bases had no gene match. This CDR3 region has 16 residues.

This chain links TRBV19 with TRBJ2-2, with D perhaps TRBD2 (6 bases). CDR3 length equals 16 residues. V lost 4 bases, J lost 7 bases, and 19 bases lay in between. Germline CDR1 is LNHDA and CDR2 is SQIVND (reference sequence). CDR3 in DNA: TGTGCCAGTAGTACCTACCGGAGGGACGGTGTCGGGGAGCTGTTTTTT. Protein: CASSTYRRDGVGELFF. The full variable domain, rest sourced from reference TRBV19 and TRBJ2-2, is DGGITQSPKYLFRKEGQNVTLSCEQNLNHDAMYWYRQDPGQGLRLIYYSQIVNDFQKGDIAEGYSVSREKKESFPLTVTSAQKNPTAFYLCASSTYRRDGVGELFFGEGSRLTVL.

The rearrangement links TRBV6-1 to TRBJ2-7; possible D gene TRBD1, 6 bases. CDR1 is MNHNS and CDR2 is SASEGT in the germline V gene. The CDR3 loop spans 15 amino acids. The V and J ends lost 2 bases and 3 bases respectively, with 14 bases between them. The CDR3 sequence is CASSEFVQGHYEQYF. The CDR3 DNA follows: TGTGCCAGCAGTGAATTTGTACAGGGTCACTACGAGCAGTACTTC.

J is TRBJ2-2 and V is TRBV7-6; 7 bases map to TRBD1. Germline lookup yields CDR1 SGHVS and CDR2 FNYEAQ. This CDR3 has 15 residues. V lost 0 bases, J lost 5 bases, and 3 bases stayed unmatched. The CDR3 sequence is CASSLAAGGTGELFF. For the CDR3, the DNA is TGTGCCAGCAGCTTAGCGGCAGGGGGTACCGGGGAGCTGTTTTTT.

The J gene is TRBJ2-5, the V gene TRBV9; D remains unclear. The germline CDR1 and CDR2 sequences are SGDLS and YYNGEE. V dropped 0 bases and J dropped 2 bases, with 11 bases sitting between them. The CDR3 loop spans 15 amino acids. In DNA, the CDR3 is TGTGCCAGCAGCGTAGACGCACAATCGCAAGAGACCCAGTACTTC. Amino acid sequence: CASSVDAQSQETQYF.

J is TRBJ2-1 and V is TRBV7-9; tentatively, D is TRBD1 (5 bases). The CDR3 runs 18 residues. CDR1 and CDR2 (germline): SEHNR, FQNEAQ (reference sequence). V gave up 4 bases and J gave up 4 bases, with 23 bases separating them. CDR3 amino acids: CASSSPSKDNSIYNEQFF. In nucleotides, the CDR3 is TGTGCCAGCAGCTCACCATCCAAGGACAACTCGATTTACAATGAGCAGTTCTTC.

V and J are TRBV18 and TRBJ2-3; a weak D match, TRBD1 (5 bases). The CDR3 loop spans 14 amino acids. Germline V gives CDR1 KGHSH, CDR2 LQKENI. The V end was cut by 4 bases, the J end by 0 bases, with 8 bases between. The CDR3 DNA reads TGTGCCAGCTCACAACAGGCTAGCACAGATACGCAGTATTTT. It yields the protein CASSQQASTDTQYF.

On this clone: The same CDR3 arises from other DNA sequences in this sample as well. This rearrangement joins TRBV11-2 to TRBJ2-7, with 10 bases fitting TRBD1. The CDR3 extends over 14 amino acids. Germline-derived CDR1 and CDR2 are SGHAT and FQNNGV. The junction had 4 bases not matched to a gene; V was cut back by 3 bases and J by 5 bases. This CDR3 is CASSFDRGRHEQYF. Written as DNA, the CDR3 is TGTGCCAGCAGCTTCGACAGGGGGCGACACGAGCAGTACTTC. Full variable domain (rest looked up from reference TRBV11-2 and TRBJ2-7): EAGVAQSPRYKIIEKRQSVAFWCNPISGHATLYWYQQILGQGPKLLIQFQNNGVVDDSQLPKDRFSAERLKGVDSTLKIQPAKLEDSAVYLCASSFDRGRHEQYFGPGTRLTVT.

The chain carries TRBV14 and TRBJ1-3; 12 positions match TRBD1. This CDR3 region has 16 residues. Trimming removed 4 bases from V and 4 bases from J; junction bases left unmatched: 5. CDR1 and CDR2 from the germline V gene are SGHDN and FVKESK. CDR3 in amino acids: CASSRGTGGLGNTIYF. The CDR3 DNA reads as TGTGCCAGCAGCCGAGGGACAGGGGGCTTGGGAAACACCATATATTTT. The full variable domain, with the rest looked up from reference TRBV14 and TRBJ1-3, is EAGVTQFPSHSVIEKGQTVTLRCDPISGHDNLYWYRRVMGKEIKFLLHFVKESKQDESGMPNNRFLAERTGGTYSTLKVQPAELEDSGVYFCASSRGTGGLGNTIYFGEGSWLTVV.

In nucleotides, the CDR3 is TGTGCCAGCAGCTTAGTCCTAGGCTACACCTTC. It codes for CASSLVLGYTF. V and J are TRBV7-9 and TRBJ1-2; D is uncertain. The CDR3 sequence is 11 residues long. The V gene lost 1 base and the J gene lost 8 bases, with 5 bases spanning the gap. Germline loops: CDR1 SEHNR, CDR2 FQNEAQ (reference sequence).

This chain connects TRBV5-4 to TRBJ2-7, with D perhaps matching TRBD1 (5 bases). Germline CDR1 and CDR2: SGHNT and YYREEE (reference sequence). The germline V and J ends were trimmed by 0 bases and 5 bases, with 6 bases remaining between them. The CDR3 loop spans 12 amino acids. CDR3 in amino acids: CASSLGTNEQYF. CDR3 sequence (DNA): TGTGCCAGCAGCTTGGGGACAAACGAGCAGTACTTC.

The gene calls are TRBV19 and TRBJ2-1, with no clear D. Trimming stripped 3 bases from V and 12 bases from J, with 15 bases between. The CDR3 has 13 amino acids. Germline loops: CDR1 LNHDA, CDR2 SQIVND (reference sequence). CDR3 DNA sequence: TGTGCCAGTAGTATGGGCCAGACAATCCCGCAGTTCTTC. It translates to CASSMGQTIPQFF.

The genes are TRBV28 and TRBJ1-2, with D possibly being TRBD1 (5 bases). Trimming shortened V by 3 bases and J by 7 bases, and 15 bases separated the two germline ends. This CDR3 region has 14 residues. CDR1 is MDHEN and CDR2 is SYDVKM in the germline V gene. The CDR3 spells CASSLDIRFGGYTF. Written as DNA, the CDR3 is TGTGCCAGCAGTTTGGACATACGTTTTGGTGGCTACACCTTC.

CDR3 region: CASSSGGHSNQPQHF. CDR3 bases: TGTGCCAGCAGCTCCGGGGGGCATAGCAATCAGCCCCAGCATTTT. The V and J genes are TRBV7-9 and TRBJ1-5; D may be TRBD1 (6 bases). Germline-derived CDR1 and CDR2 are SEHNR and FQNEAQ (reference sequence). This CDR3 comprises 15 residues. The V gene lost 4 bases and the J gene lost 0 bases, with 10 bases spanning the gap.

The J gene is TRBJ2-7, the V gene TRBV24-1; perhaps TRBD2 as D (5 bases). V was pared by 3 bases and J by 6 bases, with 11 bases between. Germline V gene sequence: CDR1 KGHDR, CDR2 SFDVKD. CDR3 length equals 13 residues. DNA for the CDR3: TGTGCCACCAGTGATAATACTAGTGGCGAGCAGTACTTC. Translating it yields CATSDNTSGEQYF.

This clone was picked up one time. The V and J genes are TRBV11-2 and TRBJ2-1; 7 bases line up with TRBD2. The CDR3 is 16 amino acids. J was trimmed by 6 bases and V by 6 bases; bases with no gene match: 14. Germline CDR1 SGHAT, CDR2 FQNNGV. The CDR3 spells CASRPLTSLKTNEQFF. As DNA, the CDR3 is TGTGCCAGCAGACCCCTGACTAGCCTCAAAACCAATGAGCAGTTCTTC.

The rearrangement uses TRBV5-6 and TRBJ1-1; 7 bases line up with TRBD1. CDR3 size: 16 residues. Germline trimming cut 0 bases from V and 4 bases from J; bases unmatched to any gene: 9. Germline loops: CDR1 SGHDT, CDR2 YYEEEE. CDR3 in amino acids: CASSLGIGQVITEAFF. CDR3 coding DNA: TGTGCCAGCAGCTTGGGCATTGGACAGGTTATCACTGAAGCTTTCTTT.

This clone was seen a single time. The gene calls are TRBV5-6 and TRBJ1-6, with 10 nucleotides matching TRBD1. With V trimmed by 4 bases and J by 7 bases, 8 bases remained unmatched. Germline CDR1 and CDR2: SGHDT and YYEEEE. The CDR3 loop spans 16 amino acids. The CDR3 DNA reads TGTGCCAGCAGCCCCGGGACAGGGGAGGGCAATTCACCCCTCCACTTT. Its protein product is CASSPGTGEGNSPLHF. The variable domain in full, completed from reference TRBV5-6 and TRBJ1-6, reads DAGVTQSPTHLIKTRGQQVTLRCSPKSGHDTVSWYQQALGQGPQFIFQYYEEEERQRGNFPDRFSGHQFPNYSSELNVNALLLGDSALYLCASSPGTGEGNSPLHFGNGTRLTVT.

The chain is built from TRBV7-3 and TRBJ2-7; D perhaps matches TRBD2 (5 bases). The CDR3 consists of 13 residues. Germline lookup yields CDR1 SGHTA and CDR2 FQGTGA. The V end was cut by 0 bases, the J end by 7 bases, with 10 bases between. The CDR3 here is CASSLTGVGEQYF. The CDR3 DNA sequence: TGTGCCAGCAGCTTAACCGGGGTGGGGGAGCAGTACTTC.